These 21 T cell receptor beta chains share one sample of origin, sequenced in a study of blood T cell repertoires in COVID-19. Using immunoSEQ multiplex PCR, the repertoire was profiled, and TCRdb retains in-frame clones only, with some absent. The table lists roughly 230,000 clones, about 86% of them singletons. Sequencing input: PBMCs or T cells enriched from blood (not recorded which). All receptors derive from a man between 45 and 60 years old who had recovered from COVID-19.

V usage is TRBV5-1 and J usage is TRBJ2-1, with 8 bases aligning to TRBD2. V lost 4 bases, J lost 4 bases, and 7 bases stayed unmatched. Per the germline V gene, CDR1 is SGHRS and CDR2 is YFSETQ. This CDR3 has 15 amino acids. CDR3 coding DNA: TGCGCCAGCAGCGCTAGCGGGCTGGGGTACAATGAGCAGTTCTTC. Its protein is CASSASGLGYNEQFF.

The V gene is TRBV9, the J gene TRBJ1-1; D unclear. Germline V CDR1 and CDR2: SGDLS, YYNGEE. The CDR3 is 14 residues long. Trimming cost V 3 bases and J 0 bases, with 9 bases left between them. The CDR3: CASSARPLNTEAFF. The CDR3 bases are TGTGCCAGCAGCGCCCGTCCTTTGAACACTGAAGCTTTCTTT.

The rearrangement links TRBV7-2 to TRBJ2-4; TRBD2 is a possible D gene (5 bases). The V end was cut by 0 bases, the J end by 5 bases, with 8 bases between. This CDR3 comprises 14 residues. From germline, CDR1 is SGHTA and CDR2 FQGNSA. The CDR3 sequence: CASSLASDQNIQYF. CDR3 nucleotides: TGTGCCAGCAGCTTAGCTAGCGACCAAAACATTCAGTACTTC.

The CDR3 sequence is CASSEKSGGDDEQFF. The CDR3 nucleotides are TGTGCCAGCAGTGAAAAAAGCGGGGGGGACGATGAGCAGTTCTTC. The gene calls are TRBV2 and TRBJ2-1, with 10 bases that match TRBD2. With V trimmed by 2 bases and J by 8 bases, 6 bases remained unmatched. The germline gives CDR1 SNHLY, CDR2 FYNNEI. This CDR3 region has 15 residues.

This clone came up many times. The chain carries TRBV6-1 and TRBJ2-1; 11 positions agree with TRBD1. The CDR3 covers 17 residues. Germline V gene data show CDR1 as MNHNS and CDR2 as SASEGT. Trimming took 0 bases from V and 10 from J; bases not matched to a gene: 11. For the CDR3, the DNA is TGTGCCAGCAGTGAAGCGGGAAGGACAGGGGGCTCAAGGGAGCAGTTCTTC. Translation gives CASSEAGRTGGSREQFF.

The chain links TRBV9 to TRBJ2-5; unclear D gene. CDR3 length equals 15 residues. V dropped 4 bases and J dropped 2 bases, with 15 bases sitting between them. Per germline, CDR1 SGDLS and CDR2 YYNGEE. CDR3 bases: TGTGCCAGCAGCCCAATGGGCGAAATACAAGAGACCCAGTACTTC. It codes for CASSPMGEIQETQYF.

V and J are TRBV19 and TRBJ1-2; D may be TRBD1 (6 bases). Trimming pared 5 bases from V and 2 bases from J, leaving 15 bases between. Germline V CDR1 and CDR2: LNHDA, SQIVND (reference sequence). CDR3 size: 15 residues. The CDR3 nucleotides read TGTGCCAGTAGTTCGTGGACAGATTCAAACTATGGCTACACCTTC. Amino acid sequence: CASSSWTDSNYGYTF. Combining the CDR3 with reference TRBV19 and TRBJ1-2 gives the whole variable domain DGGITQSPKYLFRKEGQNVTLSCEQNLNHDAMYWYRQDPGQGLRLIYYSQIVNDFQKGDIAEGYSVSREKKESFPLTVTSAQKNPTAFYLCASSSWTDSNYGYTFGSGTRLTVV.

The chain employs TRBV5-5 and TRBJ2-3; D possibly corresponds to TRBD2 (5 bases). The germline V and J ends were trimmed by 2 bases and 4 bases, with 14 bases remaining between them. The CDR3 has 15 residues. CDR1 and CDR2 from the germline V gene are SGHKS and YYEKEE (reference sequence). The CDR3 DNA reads TGTGCCAGCAGCTTTTTTTCCGGGGTACCAGATACGCAGTATTTT. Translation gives CASSFFSGVPDTQYF.

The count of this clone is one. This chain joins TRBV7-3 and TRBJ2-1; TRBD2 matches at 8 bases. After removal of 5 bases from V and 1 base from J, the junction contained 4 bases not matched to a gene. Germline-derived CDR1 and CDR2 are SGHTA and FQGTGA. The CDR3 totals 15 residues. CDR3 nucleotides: TGTGCCAGCAGCCTGAGCGGGGGATCCTACAATGAGCAGTTCTTC. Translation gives CASSLSGGSYNEQFF.

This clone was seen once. The CDR3 spells CASHREGIFNSPLHF. The CDR3 coding sequence is TGTGCCAGCCACAGGGAGGGGATATTCAATTCACCCCTCCACTTT. The V gene is TRBV19, the J gene TRBJ1-6; D might be TRBD1 (6 bases). V lost 9 bases, J lost 7 bases, and 19 bases lay in between. CDR1 and CDR2 (germline): LNHDA, SQIVND (reference sequence). There are 15 residues in the CDR3.

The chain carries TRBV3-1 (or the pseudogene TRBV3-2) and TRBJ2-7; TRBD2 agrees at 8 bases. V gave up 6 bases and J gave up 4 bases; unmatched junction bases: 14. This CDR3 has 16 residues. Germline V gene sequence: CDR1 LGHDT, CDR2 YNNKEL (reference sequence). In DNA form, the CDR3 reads TGTGCCAGCAGTCAACGACAGCGGGAGTGGGGGTACGAGCAGTACTTC. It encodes CASSQRQREWGYEQYF.

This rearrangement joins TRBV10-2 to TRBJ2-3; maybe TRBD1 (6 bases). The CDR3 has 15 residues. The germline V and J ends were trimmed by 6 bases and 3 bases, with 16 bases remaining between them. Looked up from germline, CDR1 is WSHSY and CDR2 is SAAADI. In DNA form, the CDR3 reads TGCGCCAGCAGCAGACAGGCGCAAGGGACAGATACGCAGTATTTT. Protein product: CASSRQAQGTDTQYF.

The CDR3 DNA follows: TGTGCCAGCAGCTTATCCGGGGATAATGGCTACACCTTC. This encodes CASSLSGDNGYTF. The V and J genes are TRBV7-6 and TRBJ1-2; D remains unclear. Deletions cut 2 bases from V and 6 bases from J, with 10 bases between. The CDR3 has 13 amino acids. CDR1 SGHVS and CDR2 FNYEAQ come from the germline V gene.

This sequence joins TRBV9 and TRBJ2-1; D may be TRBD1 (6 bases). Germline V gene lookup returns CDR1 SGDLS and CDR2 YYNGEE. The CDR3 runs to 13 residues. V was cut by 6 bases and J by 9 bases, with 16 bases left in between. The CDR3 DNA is TGTGCCAGCAACGGACAGCCCCGGAGTGAGCAGTTCTTC. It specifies CASNGQPRSEQFF.

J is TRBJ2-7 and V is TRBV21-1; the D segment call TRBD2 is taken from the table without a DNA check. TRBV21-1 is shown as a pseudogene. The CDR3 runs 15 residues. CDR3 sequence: CASSNPTSGSREQYF. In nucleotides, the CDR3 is TGTGCCAGCAGCAATCCGACTAGCGGGAGTAGGGAGCAGTACTTC.

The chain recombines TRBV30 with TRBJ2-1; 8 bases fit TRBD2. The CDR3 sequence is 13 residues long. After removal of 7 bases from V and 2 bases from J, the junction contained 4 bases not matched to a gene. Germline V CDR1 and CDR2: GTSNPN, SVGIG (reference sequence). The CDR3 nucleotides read TGTGCCTCGGATAGCGGGGCCTACAATGAGCAGTTCTTC. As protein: CASDSGAYNEQFF.

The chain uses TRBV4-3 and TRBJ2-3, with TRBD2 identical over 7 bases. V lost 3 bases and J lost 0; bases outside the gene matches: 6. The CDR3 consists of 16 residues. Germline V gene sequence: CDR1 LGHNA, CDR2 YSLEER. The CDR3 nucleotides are TGCGCCAGCAGCCAGCTGGGAGGGGCTAGCACAGATACGCAGTATTTT. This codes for CASSQLGGASTDTQYF.

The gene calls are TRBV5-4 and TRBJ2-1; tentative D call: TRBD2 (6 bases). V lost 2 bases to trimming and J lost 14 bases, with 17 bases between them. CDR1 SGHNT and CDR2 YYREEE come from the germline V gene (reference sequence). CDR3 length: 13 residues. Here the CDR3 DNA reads TGTGCCAGCAGCTTAGTTCGGTCGCCTAGCGAGTTCTTC. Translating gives CASSLVRSPSEFF.

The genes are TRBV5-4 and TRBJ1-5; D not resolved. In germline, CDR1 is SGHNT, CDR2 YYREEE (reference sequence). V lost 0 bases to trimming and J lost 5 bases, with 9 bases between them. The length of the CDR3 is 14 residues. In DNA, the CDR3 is TGTGCCAGCAGCTTGGGAGGGTTCGATCAGCCCCAGCATTTT. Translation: CASSLGGFDQPQHF.

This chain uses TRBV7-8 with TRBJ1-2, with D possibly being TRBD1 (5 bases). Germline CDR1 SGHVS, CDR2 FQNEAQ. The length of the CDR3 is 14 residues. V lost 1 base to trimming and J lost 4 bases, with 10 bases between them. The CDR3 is CASSLGQGGYGYTF. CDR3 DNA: TGTGCCAGCAGCTTAGGCCAGGGAGGCTATGGCTACACCTTC. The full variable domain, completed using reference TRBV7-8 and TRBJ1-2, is GAGVSQSPRYKVAKRGQDVALRCDPISGHVSLFWYQQALGQGPEFLTYFQNEAQLDKSGLPSDRFFAERPEGSVSTLKIQRTQQEDSAVYLCASSLGQGGYGYTFGSGTRLTVV.

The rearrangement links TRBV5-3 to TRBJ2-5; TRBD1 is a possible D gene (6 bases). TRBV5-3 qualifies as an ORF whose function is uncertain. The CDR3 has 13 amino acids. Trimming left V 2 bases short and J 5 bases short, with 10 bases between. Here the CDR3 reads CARSFWGPETQYF. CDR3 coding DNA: TGTGCCAGAAGCTTCTGGGGGCCGGAGACCCAGTACTTC.